This entry lists 24 T cell receptor beta chains sequenced from one sample in a study of T-cell reconstitution after alpha-beta-depleted transplantation in children. Unique molecular identifiers were incorporated when the TCRbeta library was constructed. Via MiXCR, TCRdb re-called the PCR reads, giving one row per CDR3 protein. Among approximately 250,000 distinct CDR3 sequences listed, 9% to 10% were seen once. The sequencing here drew on PBMCs from the stem cell graft donor, taken from the stem cell graft. The receptor source for this set is a human donor who donated a stem cell graft to a child with SCID.

There are many counts of this clonotype. V and J are TRBV2 and TRBJ1-1, with D hard to call. Germline assignment: CDR1 SNHLY and CDR2 FYNNEI. CDR3 length equals 11 residues. V was pared by 8 bases and J by 4 bases, with 8 bases between. The CDR3: CASVDPTEAFF. The CDR3 DNA is TGTGCCAGCGTCGACCCCACTGAAGCTTTCTTT.

This clonotype appeared many times. The junction departs from the called germline gene at one end, perhaps through a read error. The chain uses TRBV5-1 and TRBJ2-1; perhaps TRBD1 as D (6 bases). CDR1 and CDR2 from the germline V gene are SGHRS and YFSETQ. This CDR3 has 12 amino acids. The CDR3 DNA is TGCGCCAGCAGCCCGAATCAGGGGTCCCCGATCTTC. Protein: CASSPNQGSPIF.

This clonotype has a handful of counts. This chain connects TRBV5-5 to TRBJ1-2; D gene unclear. The CDR3 is made up of 13 amino acids. With 0 bases removed from V and 4 bases from J, the gap between germline ends came to 7 bases. From germline, CDR1 is SGHKS and CDR2 YYEKEE (reference sequence). CDR3 DNA: TGTGCCAGCAGCTTGGAACTGGGCTATGGCTACACCTTC. It is translated as CASSLELGYGYTF.

At least ten counts were recorded for this clonotype. The J gene is TRBJ1-5, the V gene TRBV6-5; 10 bases match TRBD1. This CDR3 is built from 13 residues. The trim removed 8 bases at V and 5 bases at J, leaving 3 bases unmatched. Germline assignment: CDR1 MNHEY and CDR2 SVGAGI. CDR3 sequence reads: CASRTGGYQPQHF. In nucleotides, the CDR3 is TGTGCCAGCCGGACAGGGGGATATCAGCCCCAGCATTTT.

This clonotype appeared many times. The chain joins TRBV6-5 to TRBJ2-1, with D possibly matching TRBD2 (7 bases). The CDR3 loop spans 16 amino acids. Germline V CDR1 and CDR2: MNHEY, SVGAGI. V was trimmed by 2 bases and J by 6 bases, leaving 17 bases between them. This CDR3 is CASSYGRDYRVNEQFF. The CDR3 DNA is TGTGCCAGCAGTTACGGTAGGGACTACAGGGTCAATGAGCAGTTCTTC.

This clonotype was observed many times. This chain connects TRBV4-2 to TRBJ2-7, with TRBD1 matching over 8 bases. Germline CDR1 is LGHNA and CDR2 is YNFKEQ. This CDR3 is 18 amino acids long. The V segment lost 0 bases and the J segment 4 bases; nucleotides outside the gene matches: 14. DNA of the CDR3: TGTGCCAGCAGCCAAGATCTGCCTGGATGGGACAGGCCATACGAGCAGTACTTC. Translation gives CASSQDLPGWDRPYEQYF.

Many counts were recorded for this clonotype. The chain is built from TRBV6-2 or TRBV6-3 and TRBJ2-7, with D unresolved. Germline V gene lookup returns CDR1 MNHEY and CDR2 SVGEGT. Trimming took 6 bases from V and 4 from J, leaving 16 bases between them. The CDR3 runs 14 residues. CDR3: CASSHNEKRYEQYF. CDR3 coding DNA: TGTGCCAGCAGCCATAACGAGAAAAGATACGAGCAGTACTTC.

This clonotype was observed at least ten times. V and J are TRBV29-1 and TRBJ1-2; the match to TRBD1 covers 7 bases. From germline, CDR1 is SQVTM and CDR2 ANQGSEA. This CDR3 spans 13 amino acids. V shed 7 bases, J shed 5 bases, and the junction held 10 bases outside the gene matches. CDR3 coding DNA: TGCAGCGCCATACCGCCAGGGGGTTATGGCTACACCTTC. Protein sequence: CSAIPPGGYGYTF.

This clonotype has a count of ten or more. V is TRBV6-2 or TRBV6-3 and J is TRBJ2-6, with 7 bases fitting TRBD1. Trimming removed 6 bases from V and 0 bases from J; junction bases left unmatched: 5. CDR3 length: 16 residues. Germline CDR1 MNHEY, CDR2 SVGEGT. The CDR3 region is CASRRDSSSGANVLTF. CDR3 nucleotide sequence: TGTGCCAGCAGAAGGGACAGCAGCTCTGGGGCCAACGTCCTGACTTTC.

This clonotype was observed many times. V gene TRBV7-9 combines with J gene TRBJ1-1, with 7 bases that match TRBD1. This CDR3 is 14 amino acids long. The J segment lost 7 bases and the V segment lost 2 bases, leaving 7 bases of the junction unmatched. CDR1 is SEHNR, CDR2 FQNEAQ, per germline (reference sequence). CDR3 sequence: CASSLSWDRDEAFF. DNA of the CDR3: TGTGCCAGCAGCTTATCATGGGACAGAGATGAAGCTTTCTTT.

The sample holds many counts of this clonotype. This rearrangement joins TRBV28 to TRBJ2-7; tentative D call: TRBD1 (5 bases). Trimming cost V 11 bases and J 3 bases, with 14 bases left between them. CDR3 length: 12 amino acids. Per the germline V gene, CDR1 is MDHEN and CDR2 is SYDVKM. CDR3 region: CAVQGWDYEQYF. In DNA, the CDR3 is TGTGCCGTTCAGGGTTGGGACTACGAGCAGTACTTC.

At least ten counts were recorded for this clonotype. The CDR3 bases are TGTGCCATCAGAGAGGGCGGTAGGAACACCGGGGAGCTGTTTTTT. It encodes CAIREGGRNTGELFF. The chain carries TRBV10-3 and TRBJ2-2, with a possible D match to TRBD2 (5 bases). V lost 6 bases and J 1 base, leaving 12 bases between the germline ends. The CDR3 extends over 15 amino acids. Germline CDR1 ENHRY, CDR2 SYGVKD.

This clonotype was seen at least ten times. The chain recombines TRBV20-1 with TRBJ2-1; tentatively, D is TRBD2 (5 bases). The CDR3 covers 11 residues. Germline CDR1 is DFQATT and CDR2 is SNEGSKA (reference sequence). V was cut by 1 base and J by 12 bases, with 10 bases left in between. The CDR3 reads CSARAGSGQFF. As DNA, the CDR3 is TGCAGTGCTAGAGCGGGGTCAGGGCAGTTCTTC.

This rearrangement joins TRBV5-1 to TRBJ2-5; tentative D call: TRBD2 (6 bases). Looked up from germline, CDR1 is SGHRS and CDR2 is YFSETQ. The ends were cut back, 3 bases at V and 2 bases at J, with 11 bases in the middle. The CDR3 length is 14 residues. The CDR3, as DNA: TGCGCCAGCAGCTATGGTGGGGGGCAAGAGACCCAGTACTTC. It is translated as CASSYGGGQETQYF.

Ten or more counts support this clonotype. This chain uses TRBV20-1 with TRBJ1-5; no clear D. The V and J ends lost 3 bases and 5 bases respectively, with 8 bases between them. Per germline, CDR1 DFQATT and CDR2 SNEGSKA (reference sequence). The CDR3 covers 12 residues. CDR3 nucleotide sequence: TGCAGTGCTAGTGAGAGGTATCAGCCCCAGCATTTT. Protein product: CSASERYQPQHF.

Ten or more counts support this clonotype. The gene calls are TRBV5-1 and TRBJ2-7, with 7 bases fitting TRBD1. Trimming took 1 base from V and 0 from J; bases not matched to a gene: 4. Per the germline V gene, CDR1 is SGHRS and CDR2 is YFSETQ. There are 15 residues in the CDR3. Here the CDR3 reads CASSLRQGHSYEQYF. Written as DNA, the CDR3 is TGCGCCAGCAGCTTGAGACAGGGACACTCCTACGAGCAGTACTTC.

Ten or more counts support this clonotype. The V call is TRBV20-1, the J call TRBJ2-1; 11 bases are shared with TRBD2. CDR3 size: 16 residues. CDR1 and CDR2 from the germline V gene are DFQATT and SNEGSKA (reference sequence). V dropped 0 bases and J dropped 6; count of bases not matched to a gene: 7. The CDR3 region has the DNA TGCAGTGCTAGAGATTTTCTAGCGGGGGGCTCCAATGAGCAGTTCTTC. The encoded protein is CSARDFLAGGSNEQFF.

This clonotype was counted a few times. The chain employs TRBV5-6 and TRBJ1-2, with 7 bases lining up with TRBD1. The V gene end was trimmed by 4 bases and the J gene end by 4 bases; junction bases not matched to a gene: 10. Germline V lookup: CDR1 SGHDT, CDR2 YYEEEE. There are 15 residues in the CDR3. CDR3 protein: CASSPRDRPLYGYTF. For the CDR3, the DNA is TGTGCCAGCAGCCCCCGGGACAGACCCCTCTATGGCTACACCTTC.

This clonotype was seen many times. The J gene is TRBJ2-1, the V gene TRBV24-1; 8 positions agree with TRBD2. J lost 5 bases, V lost 9 bases, and 8 bases had no gene match. Germline V gene lookup returns CDR1 KGHDR and CDR2 SFDVKD. This CDR3 contains 14 residues. The CDR3 is CATSGAGGNNEQFF. Here the CDR3 DNA reads TGTGCCACCTCCGGGGCGGGGGGAAACAATGAGCAGTTCTTC.

This clonotype was observed many times. J is TRBJ1-2 and V is TRBV20-1; 9 nucleotides match TRBD1. The CDR3 sequence is 14 residues long. The ends lost 5 bases at V and 6 bases at J; junction bases unmatched: 10. Germline values: CDR1 DFQATT, CDR2 SNEGSKA (reference sequence). CDR3 loop: CSAQHRGPGDGYTF. CDR3 DNA: TGCAGTGCTCAACACAGGGGGCCGGGGGATGGCTACACCTTC.

This clonotype was observed a handful of times. This chain joins TRBV12-3 or TRBV12-4 and TRBJ1-1; D might be TRBD1 (5 bases). V lost 1 base to trimming and J lost 1 base, with 10 bases between them. This CDR3 comprises 15 residues. CDR3 DNA sequence: TGTGCCAGCAGTTTAGGCCCCACAGGGAACACTGAAGCTTTCTTT. Translating gives CASSLGPTGNTEAFF.

This clonotype was seen repeatedly, ten times or more. This chain connects TRBV28 to TRBJ2-2; no firm D call. Germline V gene lookup returns CDR1 MDHEN and CDR2 SYDVKM. The CDR3 extends over 13 amino acids. V was shortened by 5 bases and J by 6 bases, with 10 bases between the two germline ends. The chain's CDR3 is CASSVSFAGELFF. CDR3 sequence (DNA): TGTGCCAGCAGTGTTAGCTTTGCCGGGGAGCTGTTTTTT.

In its sample, this clonotype was seen a few times. The chain couples TRBV19 to TRBJ2-1; D ambiguous. Germline assignment: CDR1 LNHDA and CDR2 SQIVND (reference sequence). The V end lost 7 bases, the J end lost 0 bases, and 10 bases lay between the germline ends. The CDR3 sequence is 14 residues long. Here the CDR3 reads CASKSAVSYNEQFF. CDR3 DNA sequence: TGTGCCAGTAAATCGGCCGTCTCCTACAATGAGCAGTTCTTC. The variable domain in full, completed from reference TRBV19 and TRBJ2-1, reads DGGITQSPKYLFRKEGQNVTLSCEQNLNHDAMYWYRQDPGQGLRLIYYSQIVNDFQKGDIAEGYSVSREKKESFPLTVTSAQKNPTAFYLCASKSAVSYNEQFFGPGTRLTVL.

Details on this clonotype: Its ends do not fully match the called genes, so a read error is possible. V usage is TRBV28 and J usage is TRBJ2-5; D not resolved. CDR3 length: 13 amino acids. CDR1 is MDHEN and CDR2 is SYDVKM in the germline V gene. In DNA form, the CDR3 reads TGTACCAGCAGTCTTACAGTCCAAGAGACCCAGTACTTC. Protein sequence: CTSSLTVQETQYF.